The source of this TCR beta chain is a study of T cell clonotyping in hematopoietic cell transplantation. Study findings and constraints: Recipient TCR diversity dropped after transplant; expanded clonotypes rose from day 30 to 180.

TCRdb's copy holds only in-frame clones and misses some; the assay was immunoSEQ multiplex PCR. The top ten hold 15% to 20% of the sample, which has approximately 6,100 clones, 32% seen once. J was trimmed by 8 bases and V by 2 bases; bases with no gene match: 5. Germline values: CDR1 MNHEY, CDR2 SVGAGI. The CDR3 is 14 amino acids. This clone ranks as medium-sized (0.01 to 0.1%). Its antigen is unknown. The specimen was peripheral blood mononuclear cells, collected 30 days after allogeneic stem cell transplant. This receptor was obtained from a female patient aged 45-65 years who had an allogeneic stem cell transplant from an unrelated donor, so the T cells may come from the graft donor. Some clones in this sample may be carry-over from other donors' samples. The chain has TRBV6-5 and TRBJ2-1, with TRBD2 matching over 8 bases. The CDR3 sequence: CASSYKRESHEQFF. The DNA of the CDR3 is TGTGCCAGCAGTTACAAGCGGGAGAGCCATGAGCAGTTCTTC.